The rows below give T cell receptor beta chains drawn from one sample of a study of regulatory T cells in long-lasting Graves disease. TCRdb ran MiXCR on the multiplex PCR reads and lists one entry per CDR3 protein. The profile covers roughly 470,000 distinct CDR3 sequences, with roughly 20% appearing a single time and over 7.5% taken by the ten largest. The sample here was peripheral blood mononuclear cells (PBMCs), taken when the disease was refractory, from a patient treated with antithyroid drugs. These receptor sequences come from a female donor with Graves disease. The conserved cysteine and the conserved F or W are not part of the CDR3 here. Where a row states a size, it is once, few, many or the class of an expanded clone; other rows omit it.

CDR3: ASSDWTSGYEQY
size: -
V: TRBV5-4
J: TRBJ2-7

CDR3: AWTSGCEQY
size: -
V: TRBV30
J: TRBJ2-7

CDR3: ASSWSQSYEQY
size: many
V: TRBV10-2
J: TRBJ2-7

CDR3: ASSAGQPYEQY
size: many
V: TRBV28
J: TRBJ2-7

CDR3: ASSSQGNSNQPQH
size: many
V: TRBV28
J: TRBJ1-5

CDR3: ASSWQGTLNTEAF
size: -
V: TRBV5-1
J: TRBJ1-1

CDR3: SVEPRDRATRY
size: few
V: TRBV29-1
J: TRBJ2-4

CDR3: ASSTQGAGANVLT
size: -
V: TRBV5-1
J: TRBJ2-6

CDR3: ASSLPRGHSEQY
size: many
V: TRBV28
J: TRBJ2-7

CDR3: ASSQQGRGNYGYT
size: many
V: TRBV3-1
J: TRBJ1-2

CDR3: ASSLWNRWNTGELF
size: many
V: TRBV11-2
J: TRBJ2-2

CDR3: ASSLAAASNQPQH
size: many
V: TRBV7-2
J: TRBJ1-5

CDR3: ASSLGGADTEAF
size: many
V: TRBV7-2
J: TRBJ1-1

CDR3: ASSPRRARQETQY
size: many
V: TRBV27
J: TRBJ2-5

CDR3: ASSVNLRWGTDSNTGELF
size: -
V: TRBV9
J: TRBJ2-2

CDR3: ASSDILAGAKNIQY
size: many
V: TRBV28
J: TRBJ2-4

CDR3: ASSFRLSEPQH
size: many
V: TRBV28
J: TRBJ1-5

CDR3: ASSVGGFTDTQY
size: few
V: TRBV13
J: TRBJ2-3

CDR3: ASSLGQGRPLNTEAF
size: many
V: TRBV5-1
J: TRBJ1-1

CDR3: ASSTYRADTQY
size: few
V: TRBV19
J: TRBJ2-3

CDR3: ASSDTGTQETQY
size: -
V: TRBV7-8
J: TRBJ2-5

CDR3: ASSFSPEKNTGELF
size: -
V: TRBV28
J: TRBJ2-2

CDR3: ASSPRDRMQHTEAF
size: many
V: TRBV7-8
J: TRBJ1-1

CDR3: ASSLQTGSSTGELF
size: -
V: TRBV4-3
J: TRBJ2-2

CDR3: ASSGGTYGYT
size: many
V: TRBV9
J: TRBJ1-2

CDR3: ASSLRSPTREELF
size: -
V: TRBV7-9
J: TRBJ2-2

CDR3: ASSPGRGRLSYEQY
size: many
V: TRBV3-1
J: TRBJ2-7

CDR3: ASGKGQGTANTIY
size: -
V: TRBV2
J: TRBJ1-3

CDR3: ASSLRTSGFHEQY
size: -
V: TRBV27
J: TRBJ2-7

CDR3: SARAGGYSNQPQH
size: -
V: TRBV20-1
J: TRBJ1-5

CDR3: SVEVIDYGYT
size: few
V: TRBV29-1
J: TRBJ1-2

CDR3: ASSILAGGAGELF
size: few
V: TRBV19
J: TRBJ2-2

CDR3: ASSFSGDRQYGYT
size: many
V: TRBV7-9
J: TRBJ1-2

CDR3: ASSQIGSYEQY
size: -
V: TRBV4-1
J: TRBJ2-7

CDR3: ASSLNSGRALEETQY
size: few
V: TRBV7-9
J: TRBJ2-5

CDR3: ASSLARGSHTEAF
size: -
V: TRBV5-1
J: TRBJ1-1

CDR3: ASSGGAGQPQH
size: many
V: TRBV5-4
J: TRBJ1-5

CDR3: SARDGSSLYEQY
size: many
V: TRBV20-1
J: TRBJ2-7

CDR3: ASSLEGFGQNIQH
size: -
V: TRBV5-6
J: TRBJ2-4

CDR3: SARVRTSGRFYEQY
size: many
V: TRBV20-1
J: TRBJ2-7

CDR3: ASTLGRPEETQY
size: few
V: TRBV5-1
J: TRBJ2-5

CDR3: ANSSGTEAF
size: -
V: TRBV6-9
J: TRBJ1-1